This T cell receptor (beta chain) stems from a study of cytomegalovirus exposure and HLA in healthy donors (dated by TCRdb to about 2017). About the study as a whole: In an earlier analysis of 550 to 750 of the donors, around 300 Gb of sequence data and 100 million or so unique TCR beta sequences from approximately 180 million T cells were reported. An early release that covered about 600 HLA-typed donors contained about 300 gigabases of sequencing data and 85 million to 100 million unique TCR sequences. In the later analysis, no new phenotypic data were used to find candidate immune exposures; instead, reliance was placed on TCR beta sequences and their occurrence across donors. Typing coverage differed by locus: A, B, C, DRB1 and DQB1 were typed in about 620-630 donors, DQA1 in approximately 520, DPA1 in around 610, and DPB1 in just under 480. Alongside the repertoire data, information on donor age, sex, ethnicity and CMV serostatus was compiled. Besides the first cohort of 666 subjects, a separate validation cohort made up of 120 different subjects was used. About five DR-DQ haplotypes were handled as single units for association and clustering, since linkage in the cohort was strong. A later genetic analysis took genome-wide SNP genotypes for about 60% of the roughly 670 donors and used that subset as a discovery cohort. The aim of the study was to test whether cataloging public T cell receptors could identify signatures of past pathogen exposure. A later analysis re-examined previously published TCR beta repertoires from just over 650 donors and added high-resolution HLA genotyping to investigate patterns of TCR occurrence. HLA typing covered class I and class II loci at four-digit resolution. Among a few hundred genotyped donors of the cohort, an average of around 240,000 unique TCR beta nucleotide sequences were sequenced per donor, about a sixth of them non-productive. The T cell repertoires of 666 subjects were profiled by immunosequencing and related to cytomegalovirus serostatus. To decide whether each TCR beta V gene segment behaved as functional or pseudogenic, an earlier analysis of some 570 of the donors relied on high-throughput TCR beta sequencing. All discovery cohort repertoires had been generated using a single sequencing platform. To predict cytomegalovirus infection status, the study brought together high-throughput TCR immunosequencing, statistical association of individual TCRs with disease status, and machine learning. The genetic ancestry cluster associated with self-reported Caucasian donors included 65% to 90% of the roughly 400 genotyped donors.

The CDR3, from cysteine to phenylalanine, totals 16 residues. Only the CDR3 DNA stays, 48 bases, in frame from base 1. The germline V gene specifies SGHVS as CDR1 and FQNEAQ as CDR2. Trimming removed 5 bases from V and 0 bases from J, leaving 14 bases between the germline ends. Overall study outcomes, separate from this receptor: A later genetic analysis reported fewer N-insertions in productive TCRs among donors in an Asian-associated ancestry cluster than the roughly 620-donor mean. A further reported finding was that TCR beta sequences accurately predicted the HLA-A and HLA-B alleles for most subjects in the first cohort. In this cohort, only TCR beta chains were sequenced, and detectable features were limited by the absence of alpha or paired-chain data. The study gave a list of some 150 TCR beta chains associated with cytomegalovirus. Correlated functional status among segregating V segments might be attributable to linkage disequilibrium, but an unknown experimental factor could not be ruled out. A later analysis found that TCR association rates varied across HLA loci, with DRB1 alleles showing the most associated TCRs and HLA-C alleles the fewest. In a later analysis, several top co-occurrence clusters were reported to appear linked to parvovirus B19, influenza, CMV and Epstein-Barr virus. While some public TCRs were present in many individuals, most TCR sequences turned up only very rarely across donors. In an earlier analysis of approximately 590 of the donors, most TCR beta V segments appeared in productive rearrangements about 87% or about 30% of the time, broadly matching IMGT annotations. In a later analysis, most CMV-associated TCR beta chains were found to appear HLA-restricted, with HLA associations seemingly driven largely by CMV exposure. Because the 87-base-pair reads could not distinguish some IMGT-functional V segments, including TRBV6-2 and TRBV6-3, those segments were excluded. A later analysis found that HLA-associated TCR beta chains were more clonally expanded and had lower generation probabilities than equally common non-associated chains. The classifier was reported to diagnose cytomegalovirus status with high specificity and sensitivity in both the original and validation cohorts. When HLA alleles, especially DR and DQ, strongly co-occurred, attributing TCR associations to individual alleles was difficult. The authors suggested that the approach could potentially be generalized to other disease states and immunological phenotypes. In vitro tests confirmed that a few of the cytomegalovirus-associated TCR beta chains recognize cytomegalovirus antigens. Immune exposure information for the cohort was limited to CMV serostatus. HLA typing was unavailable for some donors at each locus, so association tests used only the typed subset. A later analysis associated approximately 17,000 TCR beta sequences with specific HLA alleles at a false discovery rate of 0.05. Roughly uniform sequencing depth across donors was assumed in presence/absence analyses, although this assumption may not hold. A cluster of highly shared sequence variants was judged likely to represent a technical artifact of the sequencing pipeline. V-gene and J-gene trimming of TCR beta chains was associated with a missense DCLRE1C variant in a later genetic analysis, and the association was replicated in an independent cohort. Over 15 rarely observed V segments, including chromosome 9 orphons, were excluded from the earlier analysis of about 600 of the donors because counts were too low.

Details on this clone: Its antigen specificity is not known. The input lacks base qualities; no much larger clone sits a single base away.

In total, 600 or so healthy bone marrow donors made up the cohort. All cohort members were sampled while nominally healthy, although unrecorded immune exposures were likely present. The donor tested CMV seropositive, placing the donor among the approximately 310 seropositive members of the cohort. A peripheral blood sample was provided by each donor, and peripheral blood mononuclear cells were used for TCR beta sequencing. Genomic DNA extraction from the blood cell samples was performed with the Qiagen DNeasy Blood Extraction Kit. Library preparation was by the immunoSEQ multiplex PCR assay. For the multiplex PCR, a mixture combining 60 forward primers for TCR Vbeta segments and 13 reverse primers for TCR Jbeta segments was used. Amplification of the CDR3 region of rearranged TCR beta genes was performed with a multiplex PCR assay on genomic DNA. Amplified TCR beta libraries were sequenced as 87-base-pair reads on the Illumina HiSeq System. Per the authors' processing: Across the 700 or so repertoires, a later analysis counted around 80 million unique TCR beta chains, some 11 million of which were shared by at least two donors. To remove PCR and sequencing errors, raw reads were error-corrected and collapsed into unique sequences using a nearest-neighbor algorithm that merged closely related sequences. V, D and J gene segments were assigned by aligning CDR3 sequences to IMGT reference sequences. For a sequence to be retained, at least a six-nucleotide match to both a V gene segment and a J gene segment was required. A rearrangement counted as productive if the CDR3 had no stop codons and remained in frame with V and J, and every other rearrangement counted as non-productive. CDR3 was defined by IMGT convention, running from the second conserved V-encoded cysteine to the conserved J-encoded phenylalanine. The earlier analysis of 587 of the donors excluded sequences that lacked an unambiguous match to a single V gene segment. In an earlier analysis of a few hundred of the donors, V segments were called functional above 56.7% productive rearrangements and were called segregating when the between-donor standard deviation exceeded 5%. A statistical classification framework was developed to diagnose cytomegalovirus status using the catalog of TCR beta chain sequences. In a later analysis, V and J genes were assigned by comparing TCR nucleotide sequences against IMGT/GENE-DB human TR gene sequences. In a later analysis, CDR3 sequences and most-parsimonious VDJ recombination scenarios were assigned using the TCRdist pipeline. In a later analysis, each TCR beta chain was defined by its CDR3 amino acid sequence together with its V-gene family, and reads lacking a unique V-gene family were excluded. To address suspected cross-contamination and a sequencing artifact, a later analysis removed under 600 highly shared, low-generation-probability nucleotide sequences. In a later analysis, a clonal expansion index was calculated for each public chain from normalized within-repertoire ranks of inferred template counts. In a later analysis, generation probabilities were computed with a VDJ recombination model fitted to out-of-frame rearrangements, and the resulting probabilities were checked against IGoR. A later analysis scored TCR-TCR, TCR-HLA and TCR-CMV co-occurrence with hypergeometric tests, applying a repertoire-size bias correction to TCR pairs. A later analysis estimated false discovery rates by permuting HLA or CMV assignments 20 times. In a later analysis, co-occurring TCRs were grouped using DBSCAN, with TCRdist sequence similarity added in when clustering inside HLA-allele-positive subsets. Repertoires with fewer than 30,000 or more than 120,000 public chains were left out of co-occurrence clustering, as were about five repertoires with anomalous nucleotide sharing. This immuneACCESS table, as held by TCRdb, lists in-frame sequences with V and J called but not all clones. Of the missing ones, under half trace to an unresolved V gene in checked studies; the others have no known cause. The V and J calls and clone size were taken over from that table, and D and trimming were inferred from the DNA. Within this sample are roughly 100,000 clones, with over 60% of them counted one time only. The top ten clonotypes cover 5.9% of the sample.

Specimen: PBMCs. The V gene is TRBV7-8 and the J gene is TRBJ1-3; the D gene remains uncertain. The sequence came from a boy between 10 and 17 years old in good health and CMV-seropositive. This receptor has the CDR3 CASSNGLQNSGNTIYF. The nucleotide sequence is TGTGCCAGCAGCAATGGACTGCAAAACTCTGGAAACACCATATATTTT.